The 7 T cell receptor beta chains in this list originate from one sample, sequenced in a study of blood T cell repertoires in COVID-19. Generated by immunoSEQ multiplex PCR, the TCRdb table keeps only in-frame clones and is missing some. The profile shows around 300,000 clones, around nine tenths of them singletons. The sample consisted of PBMCs or T cells enriched from blood (not recorded which). These receptors were collected from a woman aged 60-75 years who had recovered from COVID-19.

This sequence joins TRBV7-9 and TRBJ2-3; 11 bases line up with TRBD1. This CDR3 comprises 15 residues. Per germline, CDR1 SEHNR and CDR2 FQNEAQ (reference sequence). V gave up 5 bases and J gave up 6 bases; unmatched junction bases: 7. The CDR3 region has the DNA TGTGCCAGCAGCCCGGGACAGGGGGGATATGATACGCAGTATTTT. It codes for CASSPGQGGYDTQYF.

This clone was observed a single time. This chain links TRBV11-2 with TRBJ1-1, with D possibly matching TRBD1 (5 bases). There are 15 residues in the CDR3. Germline assignment: CDR1 SGHAT and CDR2 FQNNGV. The ends were cut back, 5 bases at V and 4 bases at J, with 17 bases in the middle. The CDR3 sequence: CASSAPRGYSTEAFF. CDR3 DNA sequence: TGTGCCAGCAGCGCGCCGCGGGGCTATTCCACTGAAGCTTTCTTT.

The V call is TRBV18, the J call TRBJ1-1, with 7 bases matching TRBD1. V lost 2 bases, J lost 0 bases, and 9 bases stayed unmatched. The CDR3 totals 17 residues. Germline assignment: CDR1 KGHSH and CDR2 LQKENI. CDR3 region: CASSPNRDRSMNTEAFF. CDR3 coding DNA: TGTGCCAGCTCACCAAACAGGGACAGAAGTATGAACACTGAAGCTTTCTTT.

The chain uses TRBV5-1 and TRBJ2-5, with D possibly being TRBD2 (5 bases). V was trimmed by 4 bases and J by 2 bases, leaving 12 bases between them. Germline V gene data show CDR1 as SGHRS and CDR2 as YFSETQ. The CDR3 has 14 amino acids. The CDR3 reads CASSLGSPQETQYF. The CDR3 DNA is TGCGCCAGCAGCCTGGGGAGCCCACAAGAGACCCAGTACTTC.

The chain is built from TRBV20-1 and TRBJ1-5; D may be TRBD1 (5 bases). The CDR3 is 11 residues long. V lost 5 bases and J 7 bases, leaving 9 bases between the germline ends. Germline V lookup: CDR1 DFQATT, CDR2 SNEGSKA (reference sequence). In DNA form, the CDR3 reads TGCAGTGCTGGGGCAGAGCAGCCCCAGCATTTT. The encoded protein is CSAGAEQPQHF.

This sequence joins TRBV21-1 and TRBJ2-4; the listed D gene, TRBD1, was not tested against the DNA. TRBV21-1 is described as a pseudogene. This CDR3 is 18 amino acids long. CDR3 DNA: TGTGCCAGCAGCCACCTGACAGTACTTCCCCTAGCCAAAAACATTCAGTACTTC. Encoded protein: CASSHLTVLPLAKNIQYF.

There are a few counts of this clone. The V gene is TRBV10-3, the J gene TRBJ1-2, with D unclear. Germline values: CDR1 ENHRY, CDR2 SYGVKD. The CDR3 runs 12 residues. The V and J ends lost 5 bases and 3 bases respectively, with 7 bases between them. CDR3 loop: CAISRTDYGYTF. DNA for the CDR3: TGTGCCATCAGTCGAACGGACTATGGCTACACCTTC.